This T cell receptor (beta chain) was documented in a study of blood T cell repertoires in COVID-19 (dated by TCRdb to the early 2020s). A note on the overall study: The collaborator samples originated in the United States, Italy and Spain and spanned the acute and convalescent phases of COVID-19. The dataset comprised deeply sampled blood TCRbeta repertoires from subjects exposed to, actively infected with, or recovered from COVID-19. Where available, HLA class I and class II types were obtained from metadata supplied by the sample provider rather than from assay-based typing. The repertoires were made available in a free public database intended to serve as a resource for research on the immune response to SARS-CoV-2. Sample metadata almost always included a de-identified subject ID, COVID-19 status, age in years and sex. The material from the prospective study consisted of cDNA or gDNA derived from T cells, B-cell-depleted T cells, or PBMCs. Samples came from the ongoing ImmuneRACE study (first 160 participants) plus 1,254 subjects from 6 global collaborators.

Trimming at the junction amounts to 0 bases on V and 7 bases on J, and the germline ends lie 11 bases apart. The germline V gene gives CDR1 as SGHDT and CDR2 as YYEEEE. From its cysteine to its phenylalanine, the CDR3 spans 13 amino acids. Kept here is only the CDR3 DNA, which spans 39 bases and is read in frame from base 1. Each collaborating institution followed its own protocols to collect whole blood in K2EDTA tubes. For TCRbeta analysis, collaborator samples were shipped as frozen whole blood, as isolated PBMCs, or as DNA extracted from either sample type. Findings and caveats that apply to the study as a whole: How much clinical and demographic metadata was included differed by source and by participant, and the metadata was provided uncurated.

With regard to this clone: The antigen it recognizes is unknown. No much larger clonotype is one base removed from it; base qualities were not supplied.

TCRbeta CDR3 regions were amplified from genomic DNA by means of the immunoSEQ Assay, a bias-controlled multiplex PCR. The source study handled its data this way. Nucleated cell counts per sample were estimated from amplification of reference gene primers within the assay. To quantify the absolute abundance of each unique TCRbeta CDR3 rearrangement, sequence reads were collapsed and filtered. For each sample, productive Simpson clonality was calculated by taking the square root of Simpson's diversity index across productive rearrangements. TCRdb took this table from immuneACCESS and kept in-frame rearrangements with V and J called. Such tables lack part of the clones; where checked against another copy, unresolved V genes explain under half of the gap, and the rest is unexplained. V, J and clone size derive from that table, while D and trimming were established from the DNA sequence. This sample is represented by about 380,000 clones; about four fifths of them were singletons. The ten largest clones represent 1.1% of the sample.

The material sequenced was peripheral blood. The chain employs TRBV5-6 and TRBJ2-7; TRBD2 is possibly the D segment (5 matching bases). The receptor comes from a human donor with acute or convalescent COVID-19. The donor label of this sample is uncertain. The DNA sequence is TGTGCCAGCAGCTTGGGTCTAGCTTGGGAGCAGTACTTC. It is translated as CASSLGLAWEQYF.